This T cell receptor (beta chain) was sequenced in a study of T-cell memory formation after mild COVID-19. This clonotype was observed many times. Its target is not known. Study conclusions and caveats: Some SARS-CoV-2-responding clones were already detected in memory before infection.

Each CDR3 protein is one row after TCRdb ran MiXCR on the 5' RACE reads. The sample holds some 190,000 distinct CDR3 sequences, approximately 16% seen once. The sequenced sample was PBMCs or a T cell subset sorted from them (not recorded which). The clonotype comes from an adult woman who had mild COVID-19 (a few samples of this study predate the infection). Cell type and time point are not known.

DNA of the CDR3: TGTGCCAGCAGTTTCGAGGGCAGCAATCAGCCCCAGCATTTT. Translating it yields CASSFEGSNQPQHF. The rearrangement links TRBV12-3 or TRBV12-4 to TRBJ1-5; no firm D call. The length of the CDR3 is 14 residues. The V gene lost 3 bases and the J gene lost 1 base, with 7 bases spanning the gap.